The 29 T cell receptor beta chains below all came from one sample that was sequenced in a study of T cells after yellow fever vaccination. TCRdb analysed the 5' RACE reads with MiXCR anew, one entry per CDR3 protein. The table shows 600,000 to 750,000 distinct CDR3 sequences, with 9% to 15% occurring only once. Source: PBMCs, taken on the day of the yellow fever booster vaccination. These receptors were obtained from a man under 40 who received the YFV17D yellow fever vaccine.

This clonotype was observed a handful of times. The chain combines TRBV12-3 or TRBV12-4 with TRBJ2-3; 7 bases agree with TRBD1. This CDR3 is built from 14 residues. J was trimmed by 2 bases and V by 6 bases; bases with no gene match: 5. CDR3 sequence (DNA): TGTGCCAGCAGCCCGACAGGGCCCACAGATACGCAGTATTTT. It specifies CASSPTGPTDTQYF.

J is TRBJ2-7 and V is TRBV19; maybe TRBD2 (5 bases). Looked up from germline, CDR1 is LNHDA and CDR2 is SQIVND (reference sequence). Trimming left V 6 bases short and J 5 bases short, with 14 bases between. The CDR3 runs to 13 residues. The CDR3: CASSLGSGNEQYF. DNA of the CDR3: TGTGCCAGTAGCCTGGGGTCGGGGAACGAGCAGTACTTC.

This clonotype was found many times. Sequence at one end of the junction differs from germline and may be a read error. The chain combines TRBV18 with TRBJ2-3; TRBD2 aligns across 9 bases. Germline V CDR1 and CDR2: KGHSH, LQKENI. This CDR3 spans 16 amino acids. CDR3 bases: TGTGCCAGCTCCCCACAGATAGCGGGAGTCGTAGATACGCAGTATTTT. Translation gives CASSPQIAGVVDTQYF.

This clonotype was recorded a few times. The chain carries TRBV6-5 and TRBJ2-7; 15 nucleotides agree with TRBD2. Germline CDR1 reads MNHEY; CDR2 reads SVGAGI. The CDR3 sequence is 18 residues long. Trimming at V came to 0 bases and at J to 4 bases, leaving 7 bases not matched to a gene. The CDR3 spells CASSYSWTSGRVLYEQYF. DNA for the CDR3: TGTGCCAGCAGTTACTCGTGGACTAGCGGGAGGGTCCTGTACGAGCAGTACTTC.

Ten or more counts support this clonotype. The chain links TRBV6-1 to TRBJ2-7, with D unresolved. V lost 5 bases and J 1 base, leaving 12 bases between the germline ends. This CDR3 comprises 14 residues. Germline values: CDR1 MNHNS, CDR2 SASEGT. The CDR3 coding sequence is TGTGCCAGCAGTCGAGATCCCACGTCCTACGAGCAGTACTTC. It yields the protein CASSRDPTSYEQYF.

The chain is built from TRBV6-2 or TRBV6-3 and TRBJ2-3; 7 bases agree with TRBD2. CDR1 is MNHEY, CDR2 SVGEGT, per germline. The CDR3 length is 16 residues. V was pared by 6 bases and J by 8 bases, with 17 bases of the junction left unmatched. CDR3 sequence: CASRGERGSLIGTQYF. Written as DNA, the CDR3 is TGTGCCAGCAGGGGAGAGCGGGGCTCCCTAATCGGTACGCAGTATTTT.

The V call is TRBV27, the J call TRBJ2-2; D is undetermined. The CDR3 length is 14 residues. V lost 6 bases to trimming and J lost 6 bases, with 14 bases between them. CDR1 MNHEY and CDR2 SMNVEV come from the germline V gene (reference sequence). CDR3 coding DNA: TGTGCCAGCAGGACCTACCAGAGGTCCGGGGAGCTGTTTTTT. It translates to CASRTYQRSGELFF.

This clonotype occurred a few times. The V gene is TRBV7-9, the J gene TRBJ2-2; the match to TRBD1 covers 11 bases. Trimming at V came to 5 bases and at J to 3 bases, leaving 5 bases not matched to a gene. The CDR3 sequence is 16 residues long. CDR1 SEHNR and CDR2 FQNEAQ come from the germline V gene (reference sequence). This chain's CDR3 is CASSARTGGDTGELFF. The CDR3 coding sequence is TGTGCCAGCAGCGCACGGACAGGGGGCGACACCGGGGAGCTGTTTTTT.

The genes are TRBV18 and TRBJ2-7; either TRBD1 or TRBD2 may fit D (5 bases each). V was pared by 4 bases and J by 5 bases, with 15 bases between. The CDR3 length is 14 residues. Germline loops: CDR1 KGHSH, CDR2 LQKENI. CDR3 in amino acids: CASSLPGLRDEQYF. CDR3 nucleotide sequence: TGTGCCAGCTCACTACCGGGGCTTAGGGACGAGCAGTACTTC.

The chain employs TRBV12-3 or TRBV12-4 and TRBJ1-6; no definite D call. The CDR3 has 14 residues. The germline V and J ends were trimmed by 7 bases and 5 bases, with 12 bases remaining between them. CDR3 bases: TGTGCCAGCACCACTACCGGGCATAATTCACCCCTCCACTTT. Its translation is CASTTTGHNSPLHF.

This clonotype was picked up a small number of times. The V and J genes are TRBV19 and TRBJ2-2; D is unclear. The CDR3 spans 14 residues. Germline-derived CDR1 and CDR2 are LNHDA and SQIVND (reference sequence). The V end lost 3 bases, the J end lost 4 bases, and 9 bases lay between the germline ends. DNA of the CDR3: TGTGCCAGTAGTATCAGCCGGGCCACCGGGGAGCTGTTTTTT. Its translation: CASSISRATGELFF.

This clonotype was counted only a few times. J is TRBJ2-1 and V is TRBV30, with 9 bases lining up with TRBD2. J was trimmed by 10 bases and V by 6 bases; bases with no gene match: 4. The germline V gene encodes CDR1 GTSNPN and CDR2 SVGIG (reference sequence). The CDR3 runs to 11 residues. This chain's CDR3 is CACNLAGEQFF. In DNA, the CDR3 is TGTGCCTGCAATCTAGCGGGAGAGCAGTTCTTC. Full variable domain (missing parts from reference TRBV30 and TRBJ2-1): SQTIHQWPATLVQPVGSPLSLECTVEGTSNPNLYWYRQAAGRGLQLLFYSVGIGQISSEVPQNLSASRPQDRQFILSSKKLLLSDSGFYLCACNLAGEQFFGPGTRLTVL.

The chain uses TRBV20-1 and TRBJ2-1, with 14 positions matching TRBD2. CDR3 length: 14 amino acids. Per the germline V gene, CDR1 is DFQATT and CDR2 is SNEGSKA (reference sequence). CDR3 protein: CPEGLAGVANEQFF. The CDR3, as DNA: TGCCCGGAGGGACTAGCGGGAGTGGCTAATGAGCAGTTCTTC.

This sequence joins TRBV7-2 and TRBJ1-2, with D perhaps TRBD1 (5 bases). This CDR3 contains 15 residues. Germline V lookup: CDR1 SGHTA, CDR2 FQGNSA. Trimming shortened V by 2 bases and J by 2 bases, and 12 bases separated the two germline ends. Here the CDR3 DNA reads TGTGCCAGCAGCTTACAAGGGGTGGAAAACTATGGCTACACCTTC. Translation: CASSLQGVENYGYTF. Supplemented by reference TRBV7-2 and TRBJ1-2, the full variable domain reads GAGVSQSPSNKVTEKGKDVELRCDPISGHTALYWYRQSLGQGLEFLIYFQGNSAPDKSGLPSDRFSAERTGGSVSTLTIQRTQQEDSAVYLCASSLQGVENYGYTFGSGTRLTVV.

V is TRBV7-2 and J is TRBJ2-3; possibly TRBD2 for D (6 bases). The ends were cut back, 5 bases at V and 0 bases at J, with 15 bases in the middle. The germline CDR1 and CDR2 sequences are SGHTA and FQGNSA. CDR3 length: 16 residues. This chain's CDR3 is CASSPPGTASTDTQYF. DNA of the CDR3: TGTGCCAGCAGCCCCCCCGGGACTGCTAGCACAGATACGCAGTATTTT.

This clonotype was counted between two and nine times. The CDR3, as DNA: TGTGCCAGCAGTTACTCGCCTAGCGGGAGCGATGAGCAGTTCTTC. Encoded protein: CASSYSPSGSDEQFF. The chain has TRBV6-5 and TRBJ2-1, with 10 bases aligning to TRBD2. The CDR3 runs to 15 residues. The V and J ends lost 0 bases and 8 bases, in that order; junction bases with no gene match: 4. Per the germline V gene, CDR1 is MNHEY and CDR2 is SVGAGI.

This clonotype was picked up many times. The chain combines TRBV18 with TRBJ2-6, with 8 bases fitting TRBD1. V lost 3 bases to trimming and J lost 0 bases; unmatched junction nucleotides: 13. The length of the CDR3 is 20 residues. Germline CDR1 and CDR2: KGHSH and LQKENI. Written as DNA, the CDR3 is TGTGCCAGCTCACCCCCGCTTAGGACAGGGCGAAGCTCTGGGGCCAACGTCCTGACTTTC. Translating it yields CASSPPLRTGRSSGANVLTF.

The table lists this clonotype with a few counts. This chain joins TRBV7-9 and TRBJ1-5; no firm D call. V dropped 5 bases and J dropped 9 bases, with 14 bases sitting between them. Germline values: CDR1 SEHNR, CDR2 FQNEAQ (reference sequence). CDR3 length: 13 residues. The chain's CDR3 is CASSGANGGPQHF. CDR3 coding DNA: TGTGCCAGCAGCGGAGCCAACGGAGGGCCCCAGCATTTT.

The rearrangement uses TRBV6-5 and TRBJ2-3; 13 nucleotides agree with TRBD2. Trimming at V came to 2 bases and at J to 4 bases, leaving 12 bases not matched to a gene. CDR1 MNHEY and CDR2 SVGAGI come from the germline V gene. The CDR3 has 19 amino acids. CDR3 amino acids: CASSYTTSQLAGGSDTQYF. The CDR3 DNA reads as TGTGCCAGCAGTTACACAACCAGCCAACTAGCGGGAGGGTCAGATACGCAGTATTTT.

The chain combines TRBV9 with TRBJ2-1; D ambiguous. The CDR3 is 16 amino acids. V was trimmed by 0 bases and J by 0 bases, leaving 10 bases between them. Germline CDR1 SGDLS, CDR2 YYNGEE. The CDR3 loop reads CASSVDHADSYNEQFF. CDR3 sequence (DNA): TGTGCCAGCAGCGTAGATCATGCGGACTCCTACAATGAGCAGTTCTTC.

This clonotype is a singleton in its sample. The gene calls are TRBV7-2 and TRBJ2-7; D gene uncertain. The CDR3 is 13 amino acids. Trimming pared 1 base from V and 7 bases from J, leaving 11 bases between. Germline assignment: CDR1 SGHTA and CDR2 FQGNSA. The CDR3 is CASSLEHGREQYF. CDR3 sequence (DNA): TGTGCCAGCAGCTTAGAACATGGCAGAGAGCAGTACTTC.

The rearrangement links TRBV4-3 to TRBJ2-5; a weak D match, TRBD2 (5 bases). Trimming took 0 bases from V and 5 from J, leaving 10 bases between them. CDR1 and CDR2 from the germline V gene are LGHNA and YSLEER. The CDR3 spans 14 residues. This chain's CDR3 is CASSQDSRGETQYF. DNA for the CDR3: TGCGCCAGCAGCCAAGATTCCAGAGGGGAGACCCAGTACTTC.

The CDR3 DNA reads TGTGCCAGCAGCCACGGACAGGTCCAAGAGACCCAGTACTTC. As protein: CASSHGQVQETQYF. The chain employs TRBV7-2 and TRBJ2-5; 7 bases line up with TRBD1. The CDR3 consists of 14 residues. The V gene end was trimmed by 5 bases and the J gene end by 1 base; junction bases not matched to a gene: 4. Germline CDR1 is SGHTA and CDR2 is FQGNSA. Filled out from reference TRBV7-2 and TRBJ2-5, the complete variable domain reads GAGVSQSPSNKVTEKGKDVELRCDPISGHTALYWYRQSLGQGLEFLIYFQGNSAPDKSGLPSDRFSAERTGGSVSTLTIQRTQQEDSAVYLCASSHGQVQETQYFGPGTRLLVL.

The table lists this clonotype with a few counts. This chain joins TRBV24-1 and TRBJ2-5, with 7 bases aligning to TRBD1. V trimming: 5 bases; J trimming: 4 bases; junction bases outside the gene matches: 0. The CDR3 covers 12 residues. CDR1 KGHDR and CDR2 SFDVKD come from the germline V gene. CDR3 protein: CATSAGGETQYF. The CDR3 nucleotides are TGTGCCACCAGTGCAGGGGGAGAGACCCAGTACTTC.

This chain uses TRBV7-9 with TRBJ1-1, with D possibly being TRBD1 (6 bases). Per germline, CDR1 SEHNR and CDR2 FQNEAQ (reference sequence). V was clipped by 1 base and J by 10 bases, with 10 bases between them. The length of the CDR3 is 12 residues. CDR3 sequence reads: CASSLGRGGAFF. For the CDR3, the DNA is TGTGCCAGCAGCTTAGGAAGGGGGGGAGCTTTCTTT.

DNA of the CDR3: TGTGCCAGCAGCCAAGACGGGAACGTCGCGTTCTTC. Encoded protein: CASSQDGNVAFF. The rearrangement links TRBV4-2 to TRBJ2-1; D might be TRBD2 (5 bases). This CDR3 spans 12 amino acids. V was clipped by 0 bases and J by 15 bases, with 12 bases between them. CDR1 is LGHNA, CDR2 YNFKEQ, per germline.

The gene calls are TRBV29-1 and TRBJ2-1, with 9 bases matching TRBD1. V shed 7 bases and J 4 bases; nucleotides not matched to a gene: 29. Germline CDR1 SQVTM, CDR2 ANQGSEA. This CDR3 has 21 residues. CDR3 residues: CSARFGTGSPGRARGYNEQFF. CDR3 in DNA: TGCAGCGCCCGGTTCGGGACAGGGTCACCGGGGCGAGCGCGTGGGTACAATGAGCAGTTCTTC.

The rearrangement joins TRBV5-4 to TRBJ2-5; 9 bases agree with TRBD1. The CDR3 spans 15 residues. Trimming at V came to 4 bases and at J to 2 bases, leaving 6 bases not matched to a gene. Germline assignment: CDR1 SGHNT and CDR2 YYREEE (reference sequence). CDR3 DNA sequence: TGTGCCAGCAGCCAACAGGACAGGGGACAAGAGACCCAGTACTTC. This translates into CASSQQDRGQETQYF.

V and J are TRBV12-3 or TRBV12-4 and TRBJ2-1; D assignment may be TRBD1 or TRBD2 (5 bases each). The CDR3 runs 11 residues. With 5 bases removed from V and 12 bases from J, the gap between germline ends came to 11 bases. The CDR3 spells CASSIEGPQFF. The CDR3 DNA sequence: TGTGCCAGCAGTATAGAGGGACCGCAGTTCTTC.